The T cell receptor (beta chain) described here comes from a study of OX40 agonist ivuxolimab in advanced cancers. Regarding the study in general: Ivuxolimab was a fully human IgG2 agonistic monoclonal antibody targeting the costimulatory receptor OX40 (CD134). Intravenous ivuxolimab was administered to patients every 2 weeks at six dose levels: 0.01, 0.1, 0.3, 1.5, 3 and 10 mg/kg. The paper reports the monotherapy dose-escalation portion (N ≈ 52 patients) of the phase I ivuxolimab trial. Peripheral TCRbeta sequencing aimed to test whether ivuxolimab altered TCR sequence diversity and caused clonal T-cell expansion. Of the roughly 51 patients in dose escalation, 19 had hepatocellular carcinoma, approximately 15 had melanoma, 9 had renal cell carcinoma and 9 had head and neck cancer. In the dose-escalation cohort, 70% to 85% of patients were male, and the mean age was roughly 56 years with a range of roughly 20 to 79. Partial responses occurred in three dose-escalation patients: two with cutaneous melanoma and one with hepatocellular carcinoma. Patients were allowed to have had prior anti-PD-1, anti-PD-L1 or anti-CTLA-4 therapy, and more than 30% of the dose-escalation patients had previously received checkpoint inhibitors. Study-wide findings and limitations: Low levels of normalized T-cell clonal expansion were also seen in some patients who did not respond. The antigen specificity of the clonally expanded peripheral T cells was not determined. After ivuxolimab, expanded clones were on average more numerous among CD8+ T cells than among CD4+ T cells. At doses of 0.1 to 3.0 mg/kg, clonal expansion of both CD4+ and CD8+ T cells in blood was seen between baseline and week 6. Partial responders in the 0.1-3.0 mg/kg groups had among the lowest normalized peripheral clonal expansion, especially among CD8+ T cells.

The trial excluded patients who had a history of autoimmune disease or who were on systemic immunosuppression. Peripheral blood for TCR sequencing was collected from all dose cohorts at baseline, on cycle 4 day 1, and on cycle 7 day 1. Samples were obtained from an open-label, multicenter, first-in-human phase I dose-escalation trial of ivuxolimab. Adults with locally advanced or metastatic melanoma, renal cell carcinoma, hepatocellular carcinoma or head and neck squamous cell carcinoma were enrolled in the trial. Before TCR sequencing, CD4+ T cells and CD8+ T cells from peripheral blood were sorted into separate populations. For sequencing of the TCRbeta CDR3 region, genomic DNA was extracted from the sorted cells. The immunoSEQ Assay was used for sequencing of TCRbeta CDR3 regions. Entries here come from immuneACCESS through TCRdb and include only in-frame sequences with V and J called. Some clones fail to appear in such tables; in the studies checked, an unresolved V gene covers under half of the shortfall, and the cause of the remainder is unknown. In this sample the table shows roughly 50,000 clones, roughly 89% of which occur a single time. Approximately 10% of the sample is taken by the ten largest.

Per the germline V gene, MNHEY is the CDR1 and SVGAGI is the CDR2. Inclusive of the bounding cysteine and phenylalanine, the CDR3 is 16 residues long. The only DNA kept is the CDR3, 48 bases in frame from the first base. V and J lose 1 base and 0 bases, and a span of 12 bases separates them. A remark on this clone: Its antigen has not been determined. Base qualities are not provided; no much larger clone lies one nucleotide away.

The sequence joins TRBV6-5 to TRBJ1-2, with the identity of the D gene unclear. Source: CD4+ or CD8+ T cells sorted from blood, taken in a trial of the OX40 agonist ivuxolimab. This clonotype originated in an adult with an advanced solid tumor such as melanoma, head and neck, liver or kidney cancer. CDR3 protein: CASSYLGSRANYGYTF. Read as DNA, the sequence is TGTGCCAGCAGTTACTTGGGGTCGAGAGCTAACTATGGCTACACCTTC.